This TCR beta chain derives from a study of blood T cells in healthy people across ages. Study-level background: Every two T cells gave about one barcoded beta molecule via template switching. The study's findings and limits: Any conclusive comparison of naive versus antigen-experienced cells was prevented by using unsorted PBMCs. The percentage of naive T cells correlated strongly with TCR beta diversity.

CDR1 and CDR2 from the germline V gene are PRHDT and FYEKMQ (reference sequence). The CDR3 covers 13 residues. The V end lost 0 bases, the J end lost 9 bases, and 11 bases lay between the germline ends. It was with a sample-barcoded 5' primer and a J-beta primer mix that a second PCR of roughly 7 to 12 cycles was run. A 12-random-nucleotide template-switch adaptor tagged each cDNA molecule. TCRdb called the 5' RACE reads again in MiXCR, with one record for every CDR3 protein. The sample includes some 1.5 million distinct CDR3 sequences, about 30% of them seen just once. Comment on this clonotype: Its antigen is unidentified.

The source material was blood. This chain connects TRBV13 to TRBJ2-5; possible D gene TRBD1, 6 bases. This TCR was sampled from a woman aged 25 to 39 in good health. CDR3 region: CASSLGRPGAQYF. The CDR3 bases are TGTGCCAGCAGCTTAGGCCGGCCAGGGGCCCAGTACTTC.